This record covers a single TCR beta chain. The donors (healthy individuals) were bone marrow donors. The entry originates in a study of cytomegalovirus exposure and HLA in healthy donors. About the research overall: An earlier analysis identified 120 million or so unique TCR beta sequences in about 180 million T cells.

Primers: 60 Vbeta forward and 13 Jbeta reverse. Data came from immunoSEQ multiplex PCR; TCRdb stores just in-frame clones and leaves some out. The sample carries 200,000 to 250,000 clones, roughly four fifths recorded once. Specimen: PBMCs. The receptor comes from a woman aged 40 to 49 in good health and CMV-seronegative.

CDR3 protein: CASSPDRSPLNEQFF. The CDR3 DNA reads as TGTGCCAGCAGTCCGGACAGGTCACCATTAAATGAGCAGTTCTTC. The V and J genes are TRBV6-5 and TRBJ2-1; 7 bases fit TRBD1. Germline CDR1 reads MNHEY; CDR2 reads SVGAGI. V was pared by 5 bases and J by 7 bases, with 11 bases of the junction left unmatched. This CDR3 spans 15 amino acids.